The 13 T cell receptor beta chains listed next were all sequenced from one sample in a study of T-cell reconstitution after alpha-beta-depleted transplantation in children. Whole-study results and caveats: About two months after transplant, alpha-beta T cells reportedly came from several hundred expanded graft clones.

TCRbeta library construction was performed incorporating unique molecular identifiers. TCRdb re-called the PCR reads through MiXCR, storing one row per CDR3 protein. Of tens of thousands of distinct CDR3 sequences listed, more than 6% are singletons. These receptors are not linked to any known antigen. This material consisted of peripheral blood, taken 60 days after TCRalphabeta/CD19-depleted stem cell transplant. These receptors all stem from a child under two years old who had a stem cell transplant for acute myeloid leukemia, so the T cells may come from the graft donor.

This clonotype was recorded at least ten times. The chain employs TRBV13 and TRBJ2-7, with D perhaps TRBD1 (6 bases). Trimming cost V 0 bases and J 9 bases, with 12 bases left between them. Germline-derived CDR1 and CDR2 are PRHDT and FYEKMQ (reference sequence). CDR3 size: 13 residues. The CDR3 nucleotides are TGTGCCAGCAGCTTAGGGGGGGCCGGAGCGCAGTACTTC. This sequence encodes CASSLGGAGAQYF.

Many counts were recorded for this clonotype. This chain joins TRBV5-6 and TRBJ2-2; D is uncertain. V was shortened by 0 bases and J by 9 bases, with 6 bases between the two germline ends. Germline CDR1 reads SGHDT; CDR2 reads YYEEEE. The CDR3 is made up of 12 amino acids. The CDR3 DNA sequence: TGTGCCAGCAGCTTGGGGGGTCGGGAGCTGTTTTTT. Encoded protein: CASSLGGRELFF.

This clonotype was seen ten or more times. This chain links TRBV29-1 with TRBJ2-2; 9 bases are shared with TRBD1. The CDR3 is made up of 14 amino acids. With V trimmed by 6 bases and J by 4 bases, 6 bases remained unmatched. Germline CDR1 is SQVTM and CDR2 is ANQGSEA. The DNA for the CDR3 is TGCAGCGTCACAAAACAGGGGGCCACCGGGGAGCTGTTTTTT. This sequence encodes CSVTKQGATGELFF.

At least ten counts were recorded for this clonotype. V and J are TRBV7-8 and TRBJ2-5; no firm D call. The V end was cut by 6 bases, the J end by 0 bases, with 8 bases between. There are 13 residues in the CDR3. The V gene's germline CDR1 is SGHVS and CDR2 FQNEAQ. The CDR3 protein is CASSERYQETQYF. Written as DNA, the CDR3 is TGTGCCAGCAGTGAGAGGTACCAAGAGACCCAGTACTTC.

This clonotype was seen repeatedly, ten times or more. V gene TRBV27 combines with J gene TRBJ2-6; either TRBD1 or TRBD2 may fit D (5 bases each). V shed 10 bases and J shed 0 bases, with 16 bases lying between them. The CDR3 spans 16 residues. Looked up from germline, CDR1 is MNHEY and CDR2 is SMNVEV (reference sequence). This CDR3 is CATWDRFTSGANVLTF. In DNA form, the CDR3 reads TGTGCCACCTGGGACCGATTCACCTCTGGGGCCAACGTCCTGACTTTC. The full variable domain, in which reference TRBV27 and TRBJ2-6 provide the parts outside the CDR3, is EAQVTQNPRYLITVTGKKLTVTCSQNMNHEYMSWYRQDPGLGLRQIYYSMNVEVTDKGDVPEGYKVSRKEKRNFPLILESPSPNQTSLYFCATWDRFTSGANVLTFGAGSRLTVL.

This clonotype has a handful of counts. CDR3 nucleotide sequence: TGTGCCTGGAGATTAGTCAGGGAAGGCTACACCTTC. Translated: CAWRLVREGYTF. The chain carries TRBV30 and TRBJ1-2, with D possibly TRBD1 on 5 matching bases. The CDR3 contains 12 residues. Trimming took off 3 bases at V and 8 bases at J, with 13 bases between the two ends. The V gene's germline CDR1 is GTSNPN and CDR2 SVGIG (reference sequence).

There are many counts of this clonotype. CDR3 sequence (DNA): TGCAGTGCTAGAGCTACGGACAGGGGAGGACAGCCCCAGCATTTT. This translates into CSARATDRGGQPQHF. The V and J genes are TRBV20-1 and TRBJ1-5; 9 nucleotides align to TRBD1. This CDR3 is built from 15 residues. J was trimmed by 7 bases and V by 1 base; bases with no gene match: 8. CDR1 is DFQATT, CDR2 SNEGSKA, per germline (reference sequence).

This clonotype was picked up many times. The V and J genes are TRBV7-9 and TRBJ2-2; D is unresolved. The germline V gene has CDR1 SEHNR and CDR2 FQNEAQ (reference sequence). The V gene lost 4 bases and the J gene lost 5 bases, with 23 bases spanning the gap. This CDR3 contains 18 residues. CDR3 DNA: TGTGCCAGCAGCTCCCGGAGAGAAGGGCGAGGTCGGACCGGGGAGCTGTTTTTT. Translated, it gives CASSSRREGRGRTGELFF.

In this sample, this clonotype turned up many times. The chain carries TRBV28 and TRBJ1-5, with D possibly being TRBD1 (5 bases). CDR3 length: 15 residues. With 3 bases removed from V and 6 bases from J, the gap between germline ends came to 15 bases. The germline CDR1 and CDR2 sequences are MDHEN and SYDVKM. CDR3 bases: TGTGCCAGCAGTTTGTGGCAGGGAGGCGGTCAGCCCCAGCATTTT. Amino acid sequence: CASSLWQGGGQPQHF.

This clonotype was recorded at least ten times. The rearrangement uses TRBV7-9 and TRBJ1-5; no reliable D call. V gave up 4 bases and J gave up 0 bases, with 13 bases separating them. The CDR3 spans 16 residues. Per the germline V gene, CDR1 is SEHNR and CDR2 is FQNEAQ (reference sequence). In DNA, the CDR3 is TGTGCCAGCAGCTCGGCGGGGTGGGTTAGCAATCAGCCCCAGCATTTT. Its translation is CASSSAGWVSNQPQHF.

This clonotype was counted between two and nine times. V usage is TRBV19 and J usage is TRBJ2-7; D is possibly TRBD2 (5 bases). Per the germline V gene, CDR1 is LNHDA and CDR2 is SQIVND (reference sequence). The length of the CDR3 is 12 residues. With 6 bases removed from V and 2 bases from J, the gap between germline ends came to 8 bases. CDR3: CASRDSAYEQYF. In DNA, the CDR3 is TGTGCCAGTAGGGACTCAGCCTACGAGCAGTACTTC. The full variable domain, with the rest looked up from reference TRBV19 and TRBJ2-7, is DGGITQSPKYLFRKEGQNVTLSCEQNLNHDAMYWYRQDPGQGLRLIYYSQIVNDFQKGDIAEGYSVSREKKESFPLTVTSAQKNPTAFYLCASRDSAYEQYFGPGTRLTVT.

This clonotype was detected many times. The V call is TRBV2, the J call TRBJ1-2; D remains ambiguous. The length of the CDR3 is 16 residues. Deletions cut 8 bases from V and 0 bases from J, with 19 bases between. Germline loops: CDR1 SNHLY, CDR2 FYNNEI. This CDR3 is CASPYIVKGANYGYTF. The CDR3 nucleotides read TGTGCCAGCCCATATATCGTCAAGGGAGCTAACTATGGCTACACCTTC.

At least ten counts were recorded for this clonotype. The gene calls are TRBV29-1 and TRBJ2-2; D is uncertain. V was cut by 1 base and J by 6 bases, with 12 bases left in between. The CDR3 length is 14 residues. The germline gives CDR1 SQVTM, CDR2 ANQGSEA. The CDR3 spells CSVEGGRKAGELFF. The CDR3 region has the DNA TGCAGCGTTGAAGGGGGTAGGAAGGCCGGGGAGCTGTTTTTT.